Below, 23 T cell receptor beta chains from the same sample are listed, as sequenced in a study of blood T cell repertoires in COVID-19. Libraries were prepared by immunoSEQ multiplex PCR; TCRdb keeps only in-frame clonotypes and omits some of them. The sample has 120,000 or so clones, approximately 82% seen once. Sequencing was performed on peripheral blood. These receptors all stem from a man aged 55 to 70 with acute or convalescent COVID-19.

The CDR3 DNA sequence: TGTGCCAGCAGTAGGAGCTCTGGGGCCAACGTCCTGACTTTC. Amino acid sequence: CASSRSSGANVLTF. The chain links TRBV3-1 (or the pseudogene TRBV3-2) to TRBJ2-6; D is undetermined. The CDR3 runs to 14 residues. V lost 6 bases to trimming and J lost 0 bases, with 6 bases between them. Per the germline V gene, CDR1 is LGHDT and CDR2 is YNNKEL (reference sequence).

The CDR3 is CASSLIRDRGRYSNQPQHF. In nucleotides, the CDR3 is TGTGCCAGCAGCTTGATACGGGACAGGGGGAGATATAGCAATCAGCCCCAGCATTTT. This sequence joins TRBV5-7 and TRBJ1-5; TRBD1 aligns across 11 bases. TRBV5-7 carries the ORF label, with uncertain function. The V segment lost 1 base and the J segment 0 bases; nucleotides outside the gene matches: 9. The CDR3 sequence is 19 residues long.

This clone was recorded a few times. The CDR3 DNA reads TGTGCCAGCAGCACCCGGGACAGAGCTTACGAGCAGTACTTC. It encodes CASSTRDRAYEQYF. The genes are TRBV2 and TRBJ2-7; 7 bases are a match to TRBD1. Germline lookup yields CDR1 SNHLY and CDR2 FYNNEI. The CDR3 is made up of 14 amino acids. V lost 6 bases to trimming and J lost 4 bases; unmatched junction nucleotides: 9.

The rearrangement links TRBV4-1 to TRBJ2-5, with TRBD2 identical over 14 bases. From germline, CDR1 is MGHRA and CDR2 YSYEKL. The CDR3 runs 16 residues. The ends lost 1 base at V and 6 bases at J; junction bases unmatched: 4. The CDR3 region is CASSQGGLAGVKTQYF. The CDR3 region has the DNA TGCGCCAGCAGCCAAGGGGGACTAGCGGGAGTTAAGACCCAGTACTTC.

The chain uses TRBV4-2 and TRBJ2-1, with D possibly matching TRBD2 (6 bases). V lost 0 bases, J lost 0 bases, and 12 bases lay in between. CDR3 length equals 17 residues. Per the germline V gene, CDR1 is LGHNA and CDR2 is YNFKEQ. CDR3 nucleotide sequence: TGTGCCAGCAGCCAAGATTTGGAGGGGAGCTCCTACAATGAGCAGTTCTTC. This codes for CASSQDLEGSSYNEQFF.

This clone has a handful of counts. The rearrangement links TRBV2 to TRBJ1-1; TRBD1 agrees at 7 bases. Germline V gene data show CDR1 as SNHLY and CDR2 as FYNNEI. The CDR3 runs to 16 residues. The V gene end was trimmed by 3 bases and the J gene end by 1 base; junction bases not matched to a gene: 8. The CDR3 coding sequence is TGTGCCAGCAGTGACGGTCAGGGGGATGGGAACACTGAAGCTTTCTTT. Protein sequence: CASSDGQGDGNTEAFF.

The rearrangement joins TRBV7-2 to TRBJ2-1; the match to TRBD2 covers 13 bases. Per germline, CDR1 SGHTA and CDR2 FQGNSA. Trimming at V came to 5 bases and at J to 7 bases, leaving 8 bases not matched to a gene. This CDR3 spans 16 amino acids. The CDR3 protein is CASSPLAGGPQNEQFF. CDR3 nucleotide sequence: TGTGCCAGCAGCCCACTAGCGGGAGGGCCGCAGAATGAGCAGTTCTTC.

The chain uses TRBV6-5 and TRBJ2-7, with D perhaps matching TRBD1 (7 bases). The CDR3 runs 16 residues. The V gene lost 4 bases and the J gene lost 3 bases, with 19 bases spanning the gap. Germline loops: CDR1 MNHEY, CDR2 SVGAGI. The CDR3 sequence: CASSSPGLPGGYEQYF. The CDR3 region has the DNA TGTGCCAGCAGTTCGCCGGGACTGCCAGGGGGCTACGAGCAGTACTTC.

This clone was picked up a small number of times. The V and J genes are TRBV29-1 and TRBJ2-7; TRBD2 matches 8 bases. Germline CDR1 SQVTM, CDR2 ANQGSEA. The CDR3 runs to 16 residues. J gave up 2 bases and V 1 base, and 10 bases lay outside the gene matches. In DNA form, the CDR3 reads TGCAGCGTTGAAGTACCCGGGGGGGGGAATCCCTACGAGCAGTACTTC. Its translation: CSVEVPGGGNPYEQYF.

V gene TRBV7-9 combines with J gene TRBJ2-7, with a weak D call TRBD2 (6 bases). The germline V and J ends were trimmed by 5 bases and 0 bases, with 14 bases remaining between them. CDR1 and CDR2 (germline): SEHNR, FQNEAQ (reference sequence). The CDR3 spans 15 residues. The CDR3 DNA sequence: TGTGCCAGCAGCCTGGGGGGACCGAGCTCCTACGAGCAGTACTTC. It codes for CASSLGGPSSYEQYF.

This rearrangement joins TRBV5-4 to TRBJ1-2, with TRBD1 matching 9 bases. CDR3 length: 14 amino acids. The V and J ends lost 4 bases and 4 bases, in that order; junction bases with no gene match: 5. Per germline, CDR1 SGHNT and CDR2 YYREEE (reference sequence). The CDR3 DNA is TGTGCCAGCAGCCCTGGACAGGGGAGCTATGGCTACACCTTC. Translation gives CASSPGQGSYGYTF.

The genes are TRBV7-3 and TRBJ2-6; D possibly corresponds to TRBD2 (7 bases). CDR1 and CDR2 (germline): SGHTA, FQGTGA. CDR3 size: 18 residues. The V gene lost 1 base and the J gene lost 4 bases, with 17 bases spanning the gap. CDR3 DNA: TGTGCCAGCAGCTTAATGGGGGGGCTCCGAGAAGGGGCCAACGTCCTGACTTTC. Translating gives CASSLMGGLREGANVLTF.

The CDR3 DNA follows: TGCGCCAGCAGCCCTAGCCCTAGCGGGCTCTACAATGAGCAGTTCTTC. Protein sequence: CASSPSPSGLYNEQFF. The V call is TRBV5-1, the J call TRBJ2-1, with 8 bases identical to TRBD2. V trimming: 4 bases; J trimming: 3 bases; junction bases outside the gene matches: 9. Germline V lookup: CDR1 SGHRS, CDR2 YFSETQ. CDR3 length: 16 amino acids.

This clone was detected ten times or more. The chain recombines TRBV5-1 with TRBJ2-1, with 10 bases lining up with TRBD1. This CDR3 contains 18 residues. CDR1 and CDR2 (germline): SGHRS, YFSETQ. With 3 bases clipped from V and 8 bases from J, the junction kept 17 bases outside the gene matches. The CDR3 spells CASSWGPSGTGALDEQFF. CDR3 bases: TGCGCCAGCAGCTGGGGGCCCTCCGGGACAGGGGCCTTGGATGAGCAGTTCTTC. The whole variable domain, remainder taken from reference TRBV5-1 and TRBJ2-1, is KAGVTQTPRYLIKTRGQQVTLSCSPISGHRSVSWYQQTPGQGLQFLFEYFSETQRNKGNFPGRFSGRQFSNSRSEMNVSTLELGDSALYLCASSWGPSGTGALDEQFFGPGTRLTVL.

V usage is TRBV6-4 and J usage is TRBJ2-7; D might be TRBD1 (5 bases). Between the trimmed V and J ends, which lost 3 bases and 1 base, there was a span of 7 bases. The CDR3 covers 13 residues. Per germline, CDR1 MRHNA and CDR2 SNTAGT. CDR3 in DNA: TGTGCCAGCAGTGAGGGGCCGTCCTACGAGCAGTACTTC. It encodes CASSEGPSYEQYF.

V usage is TRBV7-9 and J usage is TRBJ2-3, with 11 bases that match TRBD2. The trim removed 5 bases at V and 2 bases at J, leaving 6 bases unmatched. This CDR3 contains 16 residues. Germline V gene lookup returns CDR1 SEHNR and CDR2 FQNEAQ (reference sequence). The DNA for the CDR3 is TGTGCCAGCAGCGTAAGACTAGCGGGATCCACAGATACGCAGTATTTT. Translating gives CASSVRLAGSTDTQYF.

The chain is built from TRBV24-1 and TRBJ2-1; 12 nucleotides line up with TRBD2. Trimming took 9 bases from V and 4 from J; bases not matched to a gene: 12. The CDR3 has 17 amino acids. CDR1 is KGHDR and CDR2 is SFDVKD in the germline V gene. Here the CDR3 reads CATSGTSGPARYNEQFF. The DNA of the CDR3 is TGTGCCACCTCTGGGACTAGCGGGCCTGCGCGGTACAATGAGCAGTTCTTC.

This clone occurred once. In nucleotides, the CDR3 is TGTGCCACCAGCTCAGGGGGTGGCTATGGCTACACCTTC. Residues: CATSSGGGYGYTF. The chain combines TRBV15 with TRBJ1-2; TRBD1 matches at 7 bases. Unmatched junction bases numbered 4, after V lost 5 bases and J lost 4 bases. In germline, CDR1 is LNHNV, CDR2 YYDKDF (reference sequence). This CDR3 is built from 13 residues.

The chain combines TRBV7-9 with TRBJ1-2; TRBD1 is a possible D gene (5 bases). The CDR3 spans 14 residues. The ends were cut back, 4 bases at V and 7 bases at J, with 16 bases in the middle. Per the germline V gene, CDR1 is SEHNR and CDR2 is FQNEAQ (reference sequence). For the CDR3, the DNA is TGTGCCAGCAGCTCTGACAGTCAGCCCGCTGGCTACACCTTC. Protein sequence: CASSSDSQPAGYTF.

The chain has TRBV20-1 and TRBJ2-7; TRBD2 matches at 8 bases. Trimming cost V 3 bases and J 1 base; bases outside gene matches: 11. The CDR3 totals 16 residues. Germline loops: CDR1 DFQATT, CDR2 SNEGSKA (reference sequence). CDR3 nucleotides: TGCAGTGCTAGTCCCCCTAGCGGGCTAAGTTCCTACGAGCAGTACTTC. Translation: CSASPPSGLSSYEQYF.

The gene calls are TRBV11-2 and TRBJ2-1; maybe TRBD2 (6 bases). The germline V and J ends were trimmed by 2 bases and 7 bases, with 12 bases remaining between them. The germline gives CDR1 SGHAT, CDR2 FQNNGV. This CDR3 comprises 14 residues. CDR3 bases: TGTGCCAGCAGCTTAACGCGGGGAGGAAATGAGCAGTTCTTC. It translates to CASSLTRGGNEQFF.

This clone appeared a single time. This chain uses TRBV6-6 with TRBJ2-7; weak D call: TRBD1 (5 bases). Trimming shortened V by 0 bases and J by 3 bases, and 9 bases separated the two germline ends. The CDR3 spans 14 residues. Germline CDR1 is MNHNY and CDR2 is SVGAGI (reference sequence). The CDR3 loop is CASSYSWQGYEQYF. The CDR3 DNA is TGTGCCAGCAGTTACTCTTGGCAGGGCTACGAGCAGTACTTC.

The rearrangement joins TRBV24-1 to TRBJ1-5; a weak D match, TRBD1 (6 bases). With 5 bases removed from V and 6 bases from J, the gap between germline ends came to 10 bases. CDR1 is KGHDR, CDR2 SFDVKD, per germline. The CDR3 is 13 amino acids. CDR3 sequence: CATSVGGPQPQHF. The CDR3 bases are TGTGCCACCAGTGTCGGGGGGCCTCAGCCCCAGCATTTT.